A selection of T cell receptor beta chains follows, all from one sample in a study of cytomegalovirus exposure and HLA in healthy donors. This table comes from immunoSEQ multiplex PCR, and its TCRdb copy is limited to in-frame clones, with some not included. The sample has about 170,000 clones, approximately 81% seen once. Sequenced material: PBMCs. These receptors were collected from a male donor in good health and CMV-seronegative. The conserved cysteine and the conserved F or W are not part of the CDR3 here.

J gene	V gene	CDR3 protein
TRBJ2-7	TRBV19	ASSQDRAGEQY
TRBJ2-1	TRBV6-5	ASSYTSGGYYNEQF
TRBJ1-1	TRBV27	ASSLRTGERTEAF
TRBJ2-7	TRBV4-3	ASSQDRGLSYEQY
TRBJ1-2	TRBV30	AWSGGGGGYT
TRBJ2-5	TRBV5-1	ASSLVPAGTDQETQY
TRBJ2-5	TRBV28	ASSPPTGTQY
TRBJ2-3	TRBV15	ATSPGGSGDTQY
TRBJ1-2	TRBV5-4	ASSLDGDYGYT
TRBJ1-5	TRBV7-9	SSNMGGSSNQPQH
TRBJ2-3	TRBV2	ASSPTSAHPTDTQY
TRBJ1-2	TRBV9	ATQGGYT
TRBJ1-4	TRBV6-6	ASSSGMNEKLF
TRBJ2-3	TRBV10-3	AISQQLAGGDTQY
TRBJ2-7	TRBV2	ASSNIPGLKSYEQY
TRBJ2-2	TRBV5-1	ASSLLSLGPGELF
TRBJ1-1	TRBV7-9	ASSLRRQPDTEAF
TRBJ1-4	TRBV10-3	AIRTDRDNEKLF
TRBJ1-1	TRBV9	ASSVESGEAF
TRBJ1-1	TRBV6-6	ASRDRTENTEAF
TRBJ1-4	TRBV5-4	ASSWTGEREKLF
TRBJ2-1	TRBV7-9	ASSLERSGGAYNEQF
TRBJ1-6	TRBV28	ASSLSGTGPLRSPLH
TRBJ2-2	TRBV14	ASSQRLRKSGQRAANTGELF